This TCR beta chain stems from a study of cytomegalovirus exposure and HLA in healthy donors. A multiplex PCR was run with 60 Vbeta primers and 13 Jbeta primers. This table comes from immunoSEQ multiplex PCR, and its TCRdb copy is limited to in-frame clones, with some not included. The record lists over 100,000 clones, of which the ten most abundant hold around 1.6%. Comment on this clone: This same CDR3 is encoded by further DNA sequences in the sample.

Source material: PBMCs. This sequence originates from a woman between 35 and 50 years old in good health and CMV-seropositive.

The CDR3 sequence: CASSEGAAGNTIYF. The CDR3 DNA sequence: TGTGCCAGCAGTGAAGGGGCAGCAGGAAACACCATATATTTT. The chain uses TRBV6-1 and TRBJ1-3; D remains unclear. V lost 1 base and J lost 4, with 8 bases in between. Germline CDR1 MNHNS, CDR2 SASEGT. The CDR3 contains 14 residues.